One and the same sample provided the 13 T cell receptor beta chains below, sequenced in a study of T cells in tuberculosis. Method: immunoSEQ multiplex PCR; TCRdb's copy keeps in-frame clones and lacks some. The sample yields tens of thousands of clones, around 94% seen once. Sequenced sample: PBMCs. These receptors originate from a donor aged 10 to 29 with latent tuberculosis or without tuberculosis infection.

Only one count was recorded for this clone. This chain uses TRBV7-8 with TRBJ2-2; D may be TRBD2 (5 bases). Germline V gene data show CDR1 as SGHVS and CDR2 as FQNEAQ. The CDR3 totals 16 residues. The V end lost 7 bases, the J end lost 5 bases, and 20 bases lay between the germline ends. The CDR3, as DNA: TGTGCCAGCATCCCTGGGATAGGGAGACTAACCGGGGAGCTGTTTTTT. Protein: CASIPGIGRLTGELFF. The whole variable domain, filled in from reference TRBV7-8 and TRBJ2-2, reads GAGVSQSPRYKVAKRGQDVALRCDPISGHVSLFWYQQALGQGPEFLTYFQNEAQLDKSGLPSDRFFAERPEGSVSTLKIQRTQQEDSAVYLCASIPGIGRLTGELFFGEGSRLTVL.

The chain links TRBV6-6 to TRBJ2-5; 8 bases align to TRBD1. The CDR3 contains 16 residues. Germline lookup yields CDR1 MNHNY and CDR2 SVGAGI (reference sequence). V dropped 2 bases and J dropped 3; count of bases not matched to a gene: 8. The CDR3 reads CASSYTAGQGKETQYF. The DNA for the CDR3 is TGTGCCAGCAGTTACACCGCCGGACAGGGCAAAGAGACCCAGTACTTC.

DNA of the CDR3: TGCGCCAGCAGCCAAGATAAGTTCCAGGGAGGTGGCTACACCTTC. Its translation: CASSQDKFQGGGYTF. The rearrangement links TRBV4-1 to TRBJ1-2; perhaps TRBD1 as D (5 bases). The CDR3 is 15 residues long. Deletions cut 0 bases from V and 7 bases from J, with 15 bases between. Germline V lookup: CDR1 MGHRA, CDR2 YSYEKL.

The V gene is TRBV4-3, the J gene TRBJ2-7; tentatively, D is TRBD1 (5 bases). The CDR3 is 13 residues long. CDR1 and CDR2 from the germline V gene are LGHNA and YSLEER. Deletions cut 4 bases from V and 5 bases from J, with 12 bases between. Here the CDR3 reads CASSPTVANEQYF. The CDR3 coding sequence is TGCGCCAGCAGCCCGACAGTGGCCAACGAGCAGTACTTC.

In nucleotides, the CDR3 is TGTGCCAGCAGTGACGGGACTAGCGGCAATGAGCAGTTCTTC. Protein sequence: CASSDGTSGNEQFF. The V and J genes are TRBV6-4 and TRBJ2-1; 11 nucleotides match TRBD2. The length of the CDR3 is 14 residues. The germline CDR1 and CDR2 sequences are MRHNA and SNTAGT. V was pared by 2 bases and J by 6 bases, with 0 bases of the junction left unmatched.

The V gene is TRBV13, the J gene TRBJ1-1; 7 bases map to TRBD1. In germline, CDR1 is PRHDT, CDR2 FYEKMQ (reference sequence). With V trimmed by 5 bases and J by 6 bases, 3 bases remained unmatched. There are 12 residues in the CDR3. The CDR3 sequence is CASSHRGPEAFF. As DNA, the CDR3 is TGTGCCAGCAGCCACAGGGGTCCTGAAGCTTTCTTT.

The rearrangement links TRBV5-1 to TRBJ2-1; a weak D match, TRBD1 (6 bases). V shed 2 bases and J shed 3 bases, with 12 bases lying between them. Per the germline V gene, CDR1 is SGHRS and CDR2 is YFSETQ. This CDR3 is built from 15 residues. The CDR3 region is CASSLTGLDYNEQFF. For the CDR3, the DNA is TGCGCCAGCAGCTTAACAGGGCTCGACTACAATGAGCAGTTCTTC.

The chain has TRBV19 and TRBJ2-2; 8 bases agree with TRBD1. Germline CDR1 LNHDA, CDR2 SQIVND (reference sequence). V shed 6 bases, J shed 7 bases, and the junction held 7 bases outside the gene matches. The CDR3 contains 14 residues. CDR3 nucleotide sequence: TGTGCCAGTAGGACGACAGGGGATGGCGGGGAGCTGTTTTTT. This gives the protein CASRTTGDGGELFF.

J is TRBJ2-7 and V is TRBV28; 11 bases fit TRBD1. Germline CDR1 reads MDHEN; CDR2 reads SYDVKM. The trim removed 4 bases at V and 7 bases at J, leaving 6 bases unmatched. This CDR3 contains 14 residues. The CDR3 is CASSSRDRGAEQYF. In DNA form, the CDR3 reads TGTGCCAGCAGTTCACGGGACAGGGGGGCTGAGCAGTACTTC. Full variable domain (missing parts from reference TRBV28 and TRBJ2-7): DVKVTQSSRYLVKRTGEKVFLECVQDMDHENMFWYRQDPGLGLRLIYFSYDVKMKEKGDIPEGYSVSREKKERFSLILESASTNQTSMYLCASSSRDRGAEQYFGPGTRLTVT.

This clone was detected only once. The rearrangement links TRBV27 to TRBJ1-2; TRBD1 agrees at 9 bases. The germline CDR1 and CDR2 sequences are MNHEY and SMNVEV (reference sequence). The V and J ends lost 3 bases and 4 bases, in that order; junction bases with no gene match: 9. The CDR3 covers 16 residues. Here the CDR3 reads CASSLSQLQGAYGYTF. CDR3 in DNA: TGTGCCAGCAGTTTGTCCCAACTACAGGGGGCCTATGGCTACACCTTC.

The chain is built from TRBV7-8 and TRBJ2-7; possible D gene TRBD2, 5 bases. CDR3 length equals 16 residues. Germline lookup yields CDR1 SGHVS and CDR2 FQNEAQ. The germline V and J ends were trimmed by 3 bases and 0 bases, with 15 bases remaining between them. As DNA, the CDR3 is TGTGCCAGCAGCTTCTTCAGGAAAGGGAGCTCCTACGAGCAGTACTTC. Translation gives CASSFFRKGSSYEQYF.

The rearrangement joins TRBV7-2 to TRBJ2-5; D is possibly TRBD1 (5 bases). The CDR3 consists of 14 residues. The V and J ends lost 1 base and 5 bases respectively, with 11 bases between them. Germline values: CDR1 SGHTA, CDR2 FQGNSA. Here the CDR3 reads CASSLVAGAETQYF. The CDR3 DNA reads as TGTGCCAGCAGCTTAGTTGCTGGGGCGGAGACCCAGTACTTC.

The gene calls are TRBV5-6 and TRBJ2-4, with 8 bases lining up with TRBD2. V was clipped by 2 bases and J by 8 bases; unmatched bases: 0. This CDR3 region has 12 residues. From germline, CDR1 is SGHDT and CDR2 YYEEEE. CDR3 region: CASSLAGDIQYF. The CDR3 coding sequence is TGTGCCAGCAGCTTAGCGGGAGACATTCAGTACTTC.